The 26 T cell receptor beta chains presented below share a single source sample, sequenced in a study of T cell repertoires in cytomegalovirus infection. For these receptors, no antigen is known. TCRdb recomputed calls from the reads with MiXCR, one row per CDR3 protein. In the table there are 340,000 or so distinct CDR3 sequences, roughly 25% of which are singletons. The sample consisted of cultured PBMCs, taken from culture after CMV antigen stimulation. The origin of the receptors is a human donor in good health (CMV status not recorded). Some clones in this sample may be carry-over from other donors' samples.

In its sample, this clonotype was seen many times. The genes are TRBV6-1 and TRBJ1-2; 11 bases line up with TRBD1. Trimming removed 10 bases from V and 4 bases from J; junction bases left unmatched: 11. CDR1 and CDR2 from the germline V gene are MNHNS and SASEGT. This CDR3 region has 15 residues. CDR3 region: CATSTGTGGSYGYTF. The CDR3 DNA reads as TGTGCCACCTCTACCGGGACAGGGGGATCCTATGGCTACACCTTC.

The gene calls are TRBV27 and TRBJ2-3; possible D gene TRBD2, 6 bases. This CDR3 is built from 15 residues. V lost 0 bases and J lost 4, with 11 bases in between. CDR1 and CDR2 (germline): MNHEY, SMNVEV (reference sequence). The CDR3 region is CASSLSRLGPDTQYF. DNA for the CDR3: TGTGCCAGCAGTTTATCGAGACTAGGCCCAGATACGCAGTATTTT.

The chain links TRBV6-2 or TRBV6-3 to TRBJ1-1; D might be TRBD1 (5 bases). This CDR3 has 13 residues. V shed 4 bases and J shed 4 bases, with 10 bases lying between them. Germline CDR1 reads MNHEY; CDR2 reads SVGEGT. In DNA form, the CDR3 reads TGTGCCAGCAGTTTCAGGGCGAGCACTGAAGCTTTCTTT. This encodes CASSFRASTEAFF.

A note on this clonotype: The junction and the germline gene differ at one end; a read error may be behind it. The chain joins TRBV4-1 to TRBJ2-7, with 7 bases matching TRBD1. CDR3 length: 15 residues. Germline V gene sequence: CDR1 MGHRA, CDR2 YSYEKL. The CDR3 bases are TGCGCCAGCAGCAAAGATCTACAGGGGTACGCCGAGCAGTACTTC. This encodes CASSKDLQGYAEQYF.

This clonotype was observed a few times. The genes are TRBV7-2 and TRBJ2-3; 9 nucleotides line up with TRBD2. V shed 3 bases, J shed 4 bases, and the junction held 8 bases outside the gene matches. CDR1 SGHTA and CDR2 FQGNSA come from the germline V gene. The CDR3 sequence is 16 residues long. The CDR3 sequence: CASSFPLAGGSDTQYF. As DNA, the CDR3 is TGTGCCAGCAGCTTCCCACTAGCGGGTGGGTCAGATACGCAGTATTTT. Full variable domain (missing parts from reference TRBV7-2 and TRBJ2-3): GAGVSQSPSNKVTEKGKDVELRCDPISGHTALYWYRQSLGQGLEFLIYFQGNSAPDKSGLPSDRFSAERTGGSVSTLTIQRTQQEDSAVYLCASSFPLAGGSDTQYFGPGTRLTVL.

This clonotype came up a few times. V usage is TRBV27 and J usage is TRBJ2-7; a weak D match, TRBD1 (5 bases). Trimming removed 6 bases from V and 0 bases from J, with 18 bases in between. This CDR3 has 16 residues. The germline gives CDR1 MNHEY, CDR2 SMNVEV (reference sequence). CDR3 in DNA: TGTGCCAGCAGCCCTTTCAAGGCAGGGCCCTCCTACGAGCAGTACTTC. It is translated as CASSPFKAGPSYEQYF.

The J gene is TRBJ2-7, the V gene TRBV27; 8 bases line up with TRBD2. V dropped 1 base and J dropped 7; count of bases not matched to a gene: 12. In germline, CDR1 is MNHEY, CDR2 SMNVEV (reference sequence). The CDR3 runs 16 residues. CDR3 residues: CASSLWGAGVKGEQYF. The CDR3 nucleotides are TGTGCCAGCAGTTTATGGGGAGCGGGAGTAAAGGGGGAGCAGTACTTC.

This clonotype was picked up a small number of times. The V call is TRBV28, the J call TRBJ1-5; TRBD1 matches at 7 bases. CDR3 length: 16 amino acids. The V and J ends lost 7 bases and 10 bases, in that order; junction bases with no gene match: 19. CDR1 is MDHEN, CDR2 SYDVKM, per germline. The CDR3 here is CASTAPTGTRGLPQHF. The CDR3 DNA is TGTGCCAGCACCGCCCCGACCGGGACAAGGGGGCTCCCCCAGCATTTT. The complete variable domain, with remaining parts taken from reference TRBV28 and TRBJ1-5, reads DVKVTQSSRYLVKRTGEKVFLECVQDMDHENMFWYRQDPGLGLRLIYFSYDVKMKEKGDIPEGYSVSREKKERFSLILESASTNQTSMYLCASTAPTGTRGLPQHFGDGTRLSIL.

CDR3 in DNA: TGTGCCATCACCGCTAATGGACTAGCGGGAACCAATGAGCAGTTCTTC. It translates to CAITANGLAGTNEQFF. This chain connects TRBV10-3 to TRBJ2-1; 12 bases align to TRBD2. CDR3 length equals 16 residues. The germline V gene has CDR1 ENHRY and CDR2 SYGVKD. J was trimmed by 6 bases and V by 7 bases; bases with no gene match: 10.

This clonotype was recorded many times. V and J are TRBV12-3 or TRBV12-4 and TRBJ1-5; D gene uncertain. The V gene lost 1 base and the J gene lost 3 bases, with 7 bases spanning the gap. There are 14 residues in the CDR3. For the CDR3, the DNA is TGTGCCAGCAGTTTAGGGGAGCCCAATCAGCCCCAGCATTTT. Protein product: CASSLGEPNQPQHF.

This clonotype was counted a few times. V usage is TRBV12-3 or TRBV12-4 and J usage is TRBJ2-3; D remains ambiguous. This CDR3 contains 14 residues. Trimming cost V 6 bases and J 1 base, with 11 bases left between them. For the CDR3, the DNA is TGTGCCAGCAGCACTCGGGCCCGCACAGATACGCAGTATTTT. It specifies CASSTRARTDTQYF.

This chain connects TRBV7-2 to TRBJ2-1; the match to TRBD2 covers 13 bases. The trim removed 4 bases at V and 7 bases at J, leaving 4 bases unmatched. The germline gives CDR1 SGHTA, CDR2 FQGNSA. The CDR3 spans 15 residues. CDR3 protein: CASSWGLAGSNEQFF. The CDR3 DNA reads TGTGCCAGCAGCTGGGGACTAGCGGGGTCAAATGAGCAGTTCTTC.

This clonotype was picked up one time. This chain joins TRBV7-2 and TRBJ2-7; D is unresolved. Germline CDR1 SGHTA, CDR2 FQGNSA. V lost 2 bases to trimming and J lost 6 bases, with 11 bases between them. This CDR3 is built from 13 residues. CDR3 loop: CASSLFGVGEQYF. The CDR3 DNA sequence: TGTGCCAGCAGCTTATTTGGGGTCGGCGAGCAGTACTTC.

The chain links TRBV6-4 to TRBJ2-7; D remains ambiguous. CDR3 length equals 15 residues. Germline V gene lookup returns CDR1 MRHNA and CDR2 SNTAGT. The V end lost 2 bases, the J end lost 2 bases, and 13 bases lay between the germline ends. This CDR3 is CASSDPTNRTYEQYF. The CDR3 nucleotides read TGTGCCAGCAGTGACCCAACTAACCGGACCTACGAGCAGTACTTC.

This clonotype was found a few times. The chain employs TRBV5-5 and TRBJ2-7; weak D call: TRBD1 (5 bases). CDR3 length: 16 residues. The V and J ends lost 0 bases and 2 bases respectively, with 15 bases between them. Germline CDR1 reads SGHKS; CDR2 reads YYEKEE (reference sequence). The CDR3 DNA reads TGTGCCAGCAGCTTGGAGGCCAGGGCAAGCCCCTACGAGCAGTACTTC. Translation gives CASSLEARASPYEQYF.

This chain uses TRBV19 with TRBJ2-1; TRBD1 agrees at 11 bases. Per germline, CDR1 LNHDA and CDR2 SQIVND (reference sequence). Losses at the gene ends were 7 bases for V and 0 bases for J; bases not matched to a gene: 8. The CDR3 consists of 17 residues. The CDR3 loop reads CASTRTGGYGSYNEQFF. Here the CDR3 DNA reads TGTGCCAGTACCCGGACAGGGGGCTATGGCTCCTACAATGAGCAGTTCTTC.

The chain employs TRBV5-1 and TRBJ1-3; D call uncertain. Per germline, CDR1 SGHRS and CDR2 YFSETQ. The ends were cut back, 3 bases at V and 3 bases at J, with 13 bases in the middle. The CDR3 consists of 15 residues. CDR3 sequence: CASSSGPDNGNTIYF. The CDR3 DNA is TGCGCCAGCAGCTCGGGCCCCGACAATGGAAACACCATATATTTT.

The chain uses TRBV6-5 and TRBJ2-1, with D maybe TRBD2 (5 bases). Trimming cost V 0 bases and J 6 bases, with 18 bases left between them. CDR3 length: 17 residues. CDR1 MNHEY and CDR2 SVGAGI come from the germline V gene. DNA for the CDR3: TGTGCCAGCAGTTACTCGAGGGCTAGCTTATTTGTCAATGAGCAGTTCTTC. Amino acid sequence: CASSYSRASLFVNEQFF.

This clonotype occurred a few times. This rearrangement joins TRBV6-1 to TRBJ2-1; D might be TRBD2 (6 bases). Germline loops: CDR1 MNHNS, CDR2 SASEGT. The CDR3 extends over 17 amino acids. Trimming left V 4 bases short and J 2 bases short, with 18 bases between. CDR3 amino acids: CASSGDSITKTYNEQFF. In DNA form, the CDR3 reads TGTGCCAGCAGTGGGGACTCTATCACTAAGACCTACAATGAGCAGTTCTTC.

This clonotype was observed at least ten times. V is TRBV27 and J is TRBJ2-7; TRBD2 might be the D (6 bases). This CDR3 is built from 14 residues. Germline values: CDR1 MNHEY, CDR2 SMNVEV (reference sequence). Deletions cut 2 bases from V and 3 bases from J, with 11 bases between. CDR3 protein: CASSLGLASYEQYF. As DNA, the CDR3 is TGTGCCAGCAGTTTAGGGCTAGCGAGCTACGAGCAGTACTTC.

The sample holds one count of this clonotype. The rearrangement uses TRBV20-1 and TRBJ1-3; D ambiguous. Germline V gives CDR1 DFQATT, CDR2 SNEGSKA (reference sequence). The V end lost 1 base, the J end lost 3 bases, and 1 base lay between the germline ends. CDR3 length equals 11 residues. CDR3 sequence: CSARVGNTIYF. The CDR3 DNA is TGCAGTGCTAGAGTTGGAAACACCATATATTTT.

This clonotype was seen a handful of times. The chain uses TRBV5-5 and TRBJ2-2; possible D gene TRBD2, 6 bases. Trimming left V 0 bases short and J 2 bases short, with 14 bases between. The CDR3 is made up of 17 amino acids. Germline values: CDR1 SGHKS, CDR2 YYEKEE (reference sequence). The CDR3 loop reads CASSLGVWDSNTGELFF. Written as DNA, the CDR3 is TGTGCCAGCAGCTTGGGGGTGTGGGACTCCAACACCGGGGAGCTGTTTTTT.

Written as DNA, the CDR3 is TGTGCCAGCAGCTTAGACGCGGGACTAGTGAGCCAAGAGACCCAGTACTTC. It yields the protein CASSLDAGLVSQETQYF. V is TRBV7-8 and J is TRBJ2-5; TRBD2 agrees at 8 bases. Trimming cost V 1 base and J 1 base; bases outside gene matches: 8. Germline values: CDR1 SGHVS, CDR2 FQNEAQ. The CDR3 sequence is 17 residues long.

This clonotype came up a few times. This chain uses TRBV6-2 or TRBV6-3 with TRBJ2-7; 7 positions agree with TRBD1. The J segment lost 0 bases and the V segment lost 5 bases, leaving 1 base of the junction unmatched. Germline V gene sequence: CDR1 MNHEY, CDR2 SVGEGT. This CDR3 is 13 amino acids long. The CDR3 reads CASSPGGSYEQYF. As DNA, the CDR3 is TGTGCCAGCAGTCCAGGGGGCTCCTACGAGCAGTACTTC.

This clonotype showed up just a few times. The rearrangement uses TRBV29-1 and TRBJ2-7; 7 bases align to TRBD1. V lost 6 bases and J lost 0; bases outside the gene matches: 5. Germline values: CDR1 SQVTM, CDR2 ANQGSEA. This CDR3 is 13 amino acids long. The CDR3 nucleotides are TGCAGCGTAGGGGACAGAGGCTCCTACGAGCAGTACTTC. This translates into CSVGDRGSYEQYF.

The genes are TRBV19 and TRBJ1-1; 9 bases map to TRBD1. V was pared by 8 bases and J by 3 bases, with 13 bases of the junction left unmatched. Germline CDR1 LNHDA, CDR2 SQIVND (reference sequence). The CDR3 has 16 amino acids. The CDR3 nucleotides read TGTGCCAGTCGCGTCCCGGGACAGGGACGAGACACTGAAGCTTTCTTT. Translating gives CASRVPGQGRDTEAFF.